This is a list of T cell receptor beta chains from one sample in a study of blood T cell repertoires in COVID-19. Profiling relied on immunoSEQ multiplex PCR, and the TCRdb table lists in-frame clones only, not all of them. The table includes about 110,000 clones, about three quarters detected once. Sequencing used peripheral blood. These receptors came from a human donor in a cohort sampled during active or convalescent COVID-19. CDR3s include the opening cysteine and the closing phenylalanine or tryptophan. A D gene is named only where the DNA matches it firmly. Not all rows give a size; the values are once, few, many and, for expanded clones, a class.

V gene	D gene	clone size	J gene	CDR3 protein	CDR3 DNA
TRBV5-5	TRBD1	NA	TRBJ2-7	CASSMTGDEQYF	TGTGCCAGCAGCATGACAGGGGACGAGCAGTACTTC
TRBV7-3	TRBD1	NA	TRBJ2-7	CASSFDRGRVYEQYF	TGTGCCAGCAGCTTTGACAGGGGGCGCGTCTACGAGCAGTACTTC
TRBV9	NA	NA	TRBJ2-2	CASRAHHGELFF	TGTGCCAGCAGGGCACATCACGGGGAGCTGTTTTTT
TRBV27	NA	NA	TRBJ2-2	CASRTSQGTGELFF	TGTGCCAGCAGAACAAGCCAGGGCACCGGGGAGCTGTTTTTT
TRBV19	TRBD1	NA	TRBJ2-7	CASSRTGQPYEQYF	TGTGCCAGTAGTCGGACAGGGCAACCCTACGAGCAGTACTTC
TRBV6-2/TRBV6-3	NA	NA	TRBJ2-1	CASSYSPAVGEQFF	TGTGCCAGCAGTTACTCCCCTGCGGTGGGTGAGCAGTTCTTC
TRBV7-2	TRBD1	NA	TRBJ2-1	CASKPPGQGGNEQFF	TGTGCCAGCAAACCGCCGGGACAGGGCGGCAATGAGCAGTTCTTC
TRBV10-2	NA	NA	TRBJ1-4	CASSESWTASDKLFF	TGCGCCAGCAGTGAGTCCTGGACAGCGTCCGATAAACTGTTTTTT
TRBV5-1	NA	NA	TRBJ1-1	CASSSDGDTEAFF	TGCGCCAGCAGCTCGGACGGGGACACTGAAGCTTTCTTT
TRBV19	TRBD1	NA	TRBJ1-6	CASSIQGAGNSPLHF	TGTGCCAGTAGTATTCAGGGGGCTGGAAATTCACCCCTCCACTTT
TRBV14	TRBD1	NA	TRBJ1-1	CASSQQGESAEAFF	TGTGCCAGCAGCCAACAGGGGGAGAGTGCTGAAGCTTTCTTT
TRBV27	NA	few	TRBJ2-2	CASRLGLGVGELFF	TGTGCCAGCAGATTAGGATTGGGCGTCGGGGAGCTGTTTTTT
TRBV14	TRBD1	NA	TRBJ1-1	CASSQLPGQGSLNTEAFF	TGTGCCAGCAGCCAATTACCGGGACAGGGCTCCTTGAACACTGAAGCTTTCTTT
TRBV4-1	NA	NA	TRBJ1-2	CASSQDSPGVGSLANF	TGCGCCAGCAGCCAAGATTCGCCGGGGGTCGGATCCCTGGCGAACTTC